The T cell receptor beta chain described here comes from a study of T cell responses to AZD1222 COVID-19 vaccine. Looking at the study overall: Analysis merged second doses at about 4 or about 12 weeks.

Clones were sequenced by immunoSEQ multiplex PCR, and TCRdb holds only the in-frame ones, with some missing. The data show around 140,000 clones, with approximately 91% seen just once and 1.5% to 2% held by the top ten. A word on this clone: Its antigen remains unidentified.

General observations from the study: White British donors predominated, females outnumbered males, and clonal diversity was possibly underestimated. Regions 160-218 and 743-854 dominated among vaccine-associated CD4 TCRs spanning spike.

The source of this sequence is an adult in good health. Sequences were derived from peripheral blood, sampled on day 0 of AZD1222 vaccination.

CDR3 coding DNA: TGTGCCAGCAGGAAAGCGGGTATTTCATACTATGGCTACACCTTC. Its translation is CASRKAGISYYGYTF. The rearrangement joins TRBV28 to TRBJ1-2; D is undetermined. CDR3 length: 15 amino acids. V was trimmed by 6 bases and J by 3 bases, leaving 17 bases between them. Germline CDR1 MDHEN, CDR2 SYDVKM.